Sequencing of this T cell receptor (beta chain) was carried out in a study of cytomegalovirus exposure and HLA in healthy donors. Study outcomes and limitations: There were reportedly fewer N-insertions in an Asian-associated ancestry cluster than the roughly 670-donor mean, in a later analysis. Among TCR beta chains, those listed as cytomegalovirus-associated numbered over 150.

Vbeta (60) and Jbeta (13) primers were used in the PCR. Original processing methods: Unique TCR beta chains totaled about 73 million in a later count, with about 11 million of them shared. The repertoire was sequenced with immunoSEQ multiplex PCR; TCRdb's copy has only in-frame clones and lacks some. The V and J calls and the clone size are those of that table, but D and trimming were determined from the DNA. Among around 82,000 clones, 78% were seen once, and the ten largest hold 5.5%. Details on this clone: What it binds is unknown.

Germline CDR1 LGHNA, CDR2 YSLEER. This CDR3 has 14 amino acids. The V end lost 0 bases, the J end lost 8 bases, and 10 bases lay between the germline ends. Material: PBMCs. V gene TRBV4-3 combines with J gene TRBJ1-4; unclear D gene. The source of this sequence is a male donor in good health and CMV-seropositive. This CDR3 reads CASSQENGEEKLFF. The CDR3 nucleotides read TGCGCCAGCAGCCAAGAAAACGGTGAGGAAAAACTGTTTTTT.